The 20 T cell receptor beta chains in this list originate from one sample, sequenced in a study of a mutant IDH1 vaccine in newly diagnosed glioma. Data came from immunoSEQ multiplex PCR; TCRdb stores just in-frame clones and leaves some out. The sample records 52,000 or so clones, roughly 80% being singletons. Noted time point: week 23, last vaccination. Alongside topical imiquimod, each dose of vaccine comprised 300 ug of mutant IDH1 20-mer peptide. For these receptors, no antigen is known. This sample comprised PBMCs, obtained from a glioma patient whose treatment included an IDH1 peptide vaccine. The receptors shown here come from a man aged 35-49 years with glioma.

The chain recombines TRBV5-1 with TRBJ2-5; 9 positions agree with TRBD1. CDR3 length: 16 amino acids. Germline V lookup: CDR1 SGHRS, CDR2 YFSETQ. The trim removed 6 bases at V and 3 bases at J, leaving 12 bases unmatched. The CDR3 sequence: CASTGGKDRGEETQYF. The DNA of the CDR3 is TGCGCCAGCACCGGGGGGAAGGACAGGGGTGAAGAGACCCAGTACTTC.

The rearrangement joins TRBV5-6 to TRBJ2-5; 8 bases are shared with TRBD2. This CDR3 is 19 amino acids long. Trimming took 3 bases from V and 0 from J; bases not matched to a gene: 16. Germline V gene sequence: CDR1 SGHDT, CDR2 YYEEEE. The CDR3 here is CASSSLGSAFGGDQETQYF. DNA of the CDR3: TGTGCCAGCAGCTCGCTGGGGTCTGCTTTCGGGGGGGACCAAGAGACCCAGTACTTC.

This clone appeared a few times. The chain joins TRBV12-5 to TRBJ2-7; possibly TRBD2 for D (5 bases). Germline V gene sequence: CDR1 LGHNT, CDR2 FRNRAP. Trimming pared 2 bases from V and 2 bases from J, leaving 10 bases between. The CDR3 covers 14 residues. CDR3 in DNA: TGTGCTAGTGGTTTGACCCCCGGGACCTACGAGCAGTACTTC. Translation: CASGLTPGTYEQYF.

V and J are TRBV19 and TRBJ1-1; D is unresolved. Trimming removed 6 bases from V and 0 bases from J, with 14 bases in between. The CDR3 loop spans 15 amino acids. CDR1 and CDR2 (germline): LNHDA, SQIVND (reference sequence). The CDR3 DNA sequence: TGTGCCAGTAGAGAAGGTCCACTCATGAACACTGAAGCTTTCTTT. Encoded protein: CASREGPLMNTEAFF. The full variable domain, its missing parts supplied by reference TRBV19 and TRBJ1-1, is DGGITQSPKYLFRKEGQNVTLSCEQNLNHDAMYWYRQDPGQGLRLIYYSQIVNDFQKGDIAEGYSVSREKKESFPLTVTSAQKNPTAFYLCASREGPLMNTEAFFGQGTRLTVV.

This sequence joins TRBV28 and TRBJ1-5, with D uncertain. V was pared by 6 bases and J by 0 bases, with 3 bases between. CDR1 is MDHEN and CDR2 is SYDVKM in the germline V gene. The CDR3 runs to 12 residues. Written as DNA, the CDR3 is TGTGCCAGCAGGGATAGCAATCAGCCCCAGCATTTT. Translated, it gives CASRDSNQPQHF.

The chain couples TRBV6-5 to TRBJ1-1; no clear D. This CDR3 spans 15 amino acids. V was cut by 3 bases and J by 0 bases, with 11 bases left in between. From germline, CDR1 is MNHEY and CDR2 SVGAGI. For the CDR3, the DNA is TGTGCCAGCAGTTATCGTTCCGTAATGAACACTGAAGCTTTCTTT. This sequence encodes CASSYRSVMNTEAFF.

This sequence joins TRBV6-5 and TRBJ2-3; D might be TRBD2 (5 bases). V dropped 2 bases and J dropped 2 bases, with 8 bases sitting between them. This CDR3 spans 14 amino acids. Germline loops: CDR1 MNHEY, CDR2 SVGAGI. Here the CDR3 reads CASSYGENTDTQYF. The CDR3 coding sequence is TGTGCCAGCAGTTACGGGGAGAACACAGATACGCAGTATTTT.

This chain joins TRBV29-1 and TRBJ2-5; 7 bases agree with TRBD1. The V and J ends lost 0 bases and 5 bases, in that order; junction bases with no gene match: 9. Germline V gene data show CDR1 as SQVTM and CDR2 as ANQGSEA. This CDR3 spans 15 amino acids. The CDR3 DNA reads TGCAGCGTTGAAGATTTGGACAGGCGTGGTGAGACCCAGTACTTC. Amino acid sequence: CSVEDLDRRGETQYF.

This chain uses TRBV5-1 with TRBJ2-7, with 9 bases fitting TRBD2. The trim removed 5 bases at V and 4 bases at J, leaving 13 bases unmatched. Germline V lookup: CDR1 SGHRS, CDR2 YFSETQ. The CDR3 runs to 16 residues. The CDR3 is CASRPGPSGVSYEQYF. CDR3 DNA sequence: TGCGCCAGCAGGCCTGGGCCTAGCGGGGTATCTTACGAGCAGTACTTC.

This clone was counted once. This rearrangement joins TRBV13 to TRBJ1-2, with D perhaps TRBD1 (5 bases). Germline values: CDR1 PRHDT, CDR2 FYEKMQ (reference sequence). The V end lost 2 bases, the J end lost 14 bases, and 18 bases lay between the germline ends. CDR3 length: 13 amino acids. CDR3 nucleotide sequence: TGTGCCAGCAGCTTACGTGGGACGGCCCTACAGACCTTC. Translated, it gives CASSLRGTALQTF.

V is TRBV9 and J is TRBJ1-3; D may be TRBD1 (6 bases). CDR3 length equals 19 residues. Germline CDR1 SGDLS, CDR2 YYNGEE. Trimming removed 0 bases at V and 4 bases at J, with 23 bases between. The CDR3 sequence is CASSVGVVAGANPGNTIYF. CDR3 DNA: TGTGCCAGCAGCGTAGGGGTGGTGGCAGGGGCTAACCCAGGAAACACCATATATTTT.

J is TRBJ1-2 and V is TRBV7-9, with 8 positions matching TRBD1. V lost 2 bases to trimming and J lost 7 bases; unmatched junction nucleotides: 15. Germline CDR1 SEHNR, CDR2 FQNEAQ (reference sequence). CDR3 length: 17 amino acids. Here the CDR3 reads CASSLSNPAGGRGGYTF. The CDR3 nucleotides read TGTGCCAGCAGCTTATCCAACCCCGCAGGGGGCAGGGGTGGCTACACCTTC.

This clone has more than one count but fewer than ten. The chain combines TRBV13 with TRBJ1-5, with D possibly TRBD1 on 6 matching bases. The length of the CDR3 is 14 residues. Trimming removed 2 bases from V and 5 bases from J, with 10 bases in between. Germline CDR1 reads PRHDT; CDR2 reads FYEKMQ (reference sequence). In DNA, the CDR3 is TGTGCCAGCAGCTTAAGGGGGGGACATCAGCCCCAGCATTTT. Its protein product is CASSLRGGHQPQHF.

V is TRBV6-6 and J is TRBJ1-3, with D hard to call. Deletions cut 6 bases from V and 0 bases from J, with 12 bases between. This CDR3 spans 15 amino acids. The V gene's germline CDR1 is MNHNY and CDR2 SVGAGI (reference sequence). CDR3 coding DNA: TGTGCCAGCAGCGAGATCCCCGGCTCTGGAAACACCATATATTTT. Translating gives CASSEIPGSGNTIYF.

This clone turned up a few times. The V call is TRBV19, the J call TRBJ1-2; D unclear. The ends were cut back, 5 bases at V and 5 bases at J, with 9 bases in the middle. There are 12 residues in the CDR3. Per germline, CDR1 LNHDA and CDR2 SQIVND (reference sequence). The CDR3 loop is CASSPRTYGYTF. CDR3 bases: TGTGCCAGTAGTCCTCGGACGTATGGCTACACCTTC.

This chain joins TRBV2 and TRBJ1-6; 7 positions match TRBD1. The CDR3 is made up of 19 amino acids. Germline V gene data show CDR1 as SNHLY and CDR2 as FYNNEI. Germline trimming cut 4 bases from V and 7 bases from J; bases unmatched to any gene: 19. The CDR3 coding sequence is TGTGCCAGCAGTGCAAGTGGGTCCGGGCAAGACAGGGTAAATTCACCCCTCCACTTT. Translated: CASSASGSGQDRVNSPLHF.

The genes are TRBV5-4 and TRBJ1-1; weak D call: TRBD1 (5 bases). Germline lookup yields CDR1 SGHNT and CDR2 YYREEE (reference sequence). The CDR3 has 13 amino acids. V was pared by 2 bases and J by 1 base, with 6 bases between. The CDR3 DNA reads TGTGCCAGCAGCTTTACAGGGAACACTGAAGCTTTCTTT. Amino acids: CASSFTGNTEAFF.

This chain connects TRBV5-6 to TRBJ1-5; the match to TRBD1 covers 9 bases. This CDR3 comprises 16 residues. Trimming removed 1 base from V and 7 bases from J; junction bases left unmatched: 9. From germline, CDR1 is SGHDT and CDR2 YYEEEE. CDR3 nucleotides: TGTGCCAGCAGCTTGTATCACAGGGGGCTCGCGCAGCCCCAGCATTTT. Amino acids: CASSLYHRGLAQPQHF.

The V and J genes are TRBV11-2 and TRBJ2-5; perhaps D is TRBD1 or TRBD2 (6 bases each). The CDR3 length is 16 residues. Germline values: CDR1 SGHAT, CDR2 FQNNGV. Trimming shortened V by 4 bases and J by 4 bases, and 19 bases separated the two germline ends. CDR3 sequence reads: CASSSAPRGRRETQYF. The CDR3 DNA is TGTGCCAGCAGCTCCGCCCCGAGGGGGAGGCGAGAGACCCAGTACTTC. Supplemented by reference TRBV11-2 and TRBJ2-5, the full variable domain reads EAGVAQSPRYKIIEKRQSVAFWCNPISGHATLYWYQQILGQGPKLLIQFQNNGVVDDSQLPKDRFSAERLKGVDSTLKIQPAKLEDSAVYLCASSSAPRGRRETQYFGPGTRLLVL.

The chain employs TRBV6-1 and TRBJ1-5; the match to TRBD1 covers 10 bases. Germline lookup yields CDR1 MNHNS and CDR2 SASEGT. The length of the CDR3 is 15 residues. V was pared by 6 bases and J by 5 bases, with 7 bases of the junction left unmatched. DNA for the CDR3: TGTGCCAGCAGAAGGGGACAGGGGTACGATCAGCCCCAGCATTTT. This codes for CASRRGQGYDQPQHF.